What follows describes a single TCR beta chain. This specimen comes from a study of memory CD4+ T cells and cytomegalovirus serostatus. TCRdb's table, derived via immunoSEQ multiplex PCR, lists solely in-frame clones and lacks some. Seen here are 41,000 or so clones, 70% to 80% observed once, and the top ten hold about 0.79%. The V end was cut by 0 bases, the J end by 6 bases, with 14 bases between. Germline CDR1 reads LGHNA; CDR2 reads YNFKEQ. The CDR3 sequence is 16 residues long. Single viable CD3+CD4+CD8-CD45RO+ cells were sorted as the memory CD4+ T cells. The receptor was isolated from an adult in good health and CMV-seronegative. Input material: memory CD4+ T cells from blood. The chain has TRBV4-2 and TRBJ2-2; no definite D call. This chain's CDR3 is CASSQDAAATSGELFF. The CDR3 DNA is TGTGCCAGCAGCCAAGATGCGGCGGCCACCTCCGGGGAGCTGTTTTTT.